The clone carrying this T cell receptor (beta chain) was picked up many times. CDR3 regions of TCR beta were amplified from RNA transcripts. First-round RT-PCR used HTBI primers; second-round multiplex PCR followed. TCRdb recomputed calls from the multiplex PCR reads with MiXCR, one row per CDR3 protein. The data hold about 740,000 distinct CDR3 sequences, with roughly 40% observed a single time. This CDR3 comprises 12 residues. V was trimmed by 8 bases and J by 7 bases, leaving 11 bases between them. CDR1 is SEHNR and CDR2 is FQNEAQ in the germline V gene (reference sequence). The data originate from a study of Graves' ophthalmopathy and Graves' hyperthyroidism. Pregnancy or lactation, uncontrolled infections and other autoimmune diseases were grounds for excluding patients.

The receptor's source is an adult man with Graves' ophthalmopathy. The specimen was peripheral blood. The rearrangement uses TRBV7-9 and TRBJ2-2; D gene ambiguous. The CDR3 DNA sequence: TGTGCCAGCCCTCGGCCAATCGGGGAGCTGTTTTTT. This gives the protein CASPRPIGELFF.